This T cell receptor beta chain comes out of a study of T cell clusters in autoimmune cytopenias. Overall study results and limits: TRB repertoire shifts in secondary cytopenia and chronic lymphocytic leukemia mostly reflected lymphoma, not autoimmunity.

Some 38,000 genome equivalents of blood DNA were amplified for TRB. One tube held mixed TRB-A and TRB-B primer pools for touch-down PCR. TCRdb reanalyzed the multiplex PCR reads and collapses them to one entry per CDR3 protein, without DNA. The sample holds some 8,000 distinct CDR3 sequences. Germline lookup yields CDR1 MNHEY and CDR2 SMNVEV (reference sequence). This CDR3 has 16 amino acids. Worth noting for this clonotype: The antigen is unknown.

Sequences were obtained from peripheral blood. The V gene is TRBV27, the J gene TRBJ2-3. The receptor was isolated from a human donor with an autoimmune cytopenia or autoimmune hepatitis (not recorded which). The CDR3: CASSLSAWPSTDTQYF.